This TCR beta chain was identified in a study of spatial heterogeneity in lung cancer. Study outcomes and limitations: TCRs found ubiquitously expanded in tumor appeared in blood more at resection than at follow-up.

Documented time point: sample taken at primary tumor resection. Tumor, nontumor lung or frozen PBMC supplied whole RNA, sequenced without sorting. This clonotype was found many times. As yet, its antigen is unknown. TCRdb re-derived calls from the 5' RACE reads in MiXCR, one entry per CDR3 protein. Of around 11,000 distinct CDR3 sequences listed, more than 3.5% are singletons. This sequence was found in a female donor with early-stage non-small cell lung cancer. This sample comprised PBMCs, obtained at surgery.

CDR3 coding DNA: TGTGCCAGCAGCCCGCGTCGCGGGACAGGCACCGGGGAGCTGTTTTTT. It translates to CASSPRRGTGTGELFF. V is TRBV7-8 and J is TRBJ2-2; 8 bases map to TRBD1. J was trimmed by 4 bases and V by 5 bases; bases with no gene match: 9. Germline V gives CDR1 SGHVS, CDR2 FQNEAQ. The CDR3 has 16 residues.